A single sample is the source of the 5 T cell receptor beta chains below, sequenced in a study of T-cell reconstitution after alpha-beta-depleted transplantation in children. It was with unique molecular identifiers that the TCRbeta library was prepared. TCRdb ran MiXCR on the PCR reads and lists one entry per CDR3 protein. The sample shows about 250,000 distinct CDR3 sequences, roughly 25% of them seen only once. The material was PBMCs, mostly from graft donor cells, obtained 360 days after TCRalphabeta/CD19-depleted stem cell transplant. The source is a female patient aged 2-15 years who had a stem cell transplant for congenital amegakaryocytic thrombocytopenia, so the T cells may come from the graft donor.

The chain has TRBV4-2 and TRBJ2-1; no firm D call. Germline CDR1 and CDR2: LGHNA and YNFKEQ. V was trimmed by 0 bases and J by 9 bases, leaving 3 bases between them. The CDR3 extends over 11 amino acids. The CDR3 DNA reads TGTGCCAGCAGCCAAGAACCTGAGCAGTTCTTC. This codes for CASSQEPEQFF.

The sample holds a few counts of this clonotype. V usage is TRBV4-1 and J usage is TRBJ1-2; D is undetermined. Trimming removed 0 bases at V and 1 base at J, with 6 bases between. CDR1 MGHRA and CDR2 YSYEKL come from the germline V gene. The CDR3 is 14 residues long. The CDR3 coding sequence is TGCGCCAGCAGCCAAGAGCCGGGTAACTATGGCTACACCTTC. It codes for CASSQEPGNYGYTF.

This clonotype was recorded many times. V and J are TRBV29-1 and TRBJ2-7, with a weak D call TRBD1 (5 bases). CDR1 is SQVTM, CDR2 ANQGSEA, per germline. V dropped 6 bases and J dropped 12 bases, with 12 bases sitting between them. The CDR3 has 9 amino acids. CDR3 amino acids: CSVGPPLYF. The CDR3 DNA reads TGCAGCGTGGGGCCCCCGTTGTACTTC.

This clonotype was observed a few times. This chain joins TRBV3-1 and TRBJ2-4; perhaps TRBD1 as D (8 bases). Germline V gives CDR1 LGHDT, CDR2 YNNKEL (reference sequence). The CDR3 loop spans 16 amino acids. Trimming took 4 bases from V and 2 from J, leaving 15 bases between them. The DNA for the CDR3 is TGTGCCAGCAGCCCTGGACAGGGAGGGACCAAAAACATTCAGTACTTC. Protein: CASSPGQGGTKNIQYF.

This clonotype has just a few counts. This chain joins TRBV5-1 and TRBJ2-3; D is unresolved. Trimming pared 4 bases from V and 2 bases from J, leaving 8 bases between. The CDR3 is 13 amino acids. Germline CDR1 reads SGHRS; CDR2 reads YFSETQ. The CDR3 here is CASSPNPTDTQYF. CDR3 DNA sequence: TGCGCCAGCAGCCCAAACCCCACAGATACGCAGTATTTT.